This T cell receptor (beta chain) appears in the sequencing data of a study of PD-1 blockade in classical Hodgkin lymphoma. Study-wide context: Patients in the cohort were put on intravenous nivolumab, 3 mg/kg every 2 weeks. Study observations and caveats: Possibly reflecting disease activity or prior therapy, repertoire differences have causes that remain undefined.

The method was immunoSEQ multiplex PCR; TCRdb's version includes in-frame clones alone and lacks a portion of them. The sample has tens of thousands of clones, 88% seen once. Every patient was affected by relapse after autologous stem cell transplantation, while exposure to brentuximab vedotin was not uniform. As to this clone: What it binds is not known.

From germline, CDR1 is SGHDN and CDR2 FVKESK. Trimming shortened V by 1 base and J by 3 bases, and 6 bases separated the two germline ends. The CDR3 loop spans 13 amino acids. V usage is TRBV14 and J usage is TRBJ1-1; D gene uncertain. This sequence was found in a human donor with classical Hodgkin lymphoma. Material: peripheral blood mononuclear cells (PBMCs), obtained before the second cycle of nivolumab. Written as DNA, the CDR3 is TGTGCCAGCAGCCAAGGGATCCACACTGAAGCTTTCTTT. Amino acid sequence: CASSQGIHTEAFF.